A selection of T cell receptor beta chains follows, all from one sample in a study of CD4 T cells in lung cancer. Antigens for these TCRs are unknown. Generated by immunoSEQ multiplex PCR, the TCRdb table keeps only in-frame clones and is missing some. The top ten hold just over 90% of the sample, which has about 230 clones, approximately 89% seen once. The sequenced sample was a CD4+ T cell line or clone grown in culture. The receptors shown here come from a woman in her fifties or sixties with non-small cell lung cancer. Some clones in this sample may be carry-over from other donors' samples. Each CDR3 is given with its conserved first and last residue. The D gene is left open where the match is weak. Only part of the rows carry a size: once, few, many, or a class if the clone is expanded.

D gene: TRBD2
J gene: TRBJ2-3
V gene: TRBV19
clone size: -
CDR3 protein: CASSRTSGSMDTQYF
CDR3 DNA: TGTGCCAGTAGTAGGACTAGCGGGAGTATGGATACGCAGTATTTT

D gene: -
J gene: TRBJ1-1
V gene: TRBV9
clone size: -
CDR3 protein: CASSPERRLVGAFF
CDR3 DNA: TGTGCCAGCAGCCCAGAACGGCGCTTGGTAGGAGCTTTCTTT

D gene: -
J gene: TRBJ1-1
V gene: TRBV7-8
clone size: -
CDR3 protein: CASSVAQYTEAFF
CDR3 DNA: TGTGCCAGCAGCGTCGCCCAGTACACTGAAGCTTTCTTT

D gene: -
J gene: TRBJ1-5
V gene: TRBV6-1
clone size: -
CDR3 protein: CASSGGLGNQPQHF
CDR3 DNA: TGTGCCAGCAGTGGGGGCTTGGGCAATCAGCCCCAGCATTTT

D gene: TRBD2
J gene: TRBJ2-7
V gene: TRBV7-9
clone size: once
CDR3 protein: CASSPTAGGLYEQYF
CDR3 DNA: TGTGCCAGCAGCCCAACAGCGGGGGGCCTCTACGAGCAGTACTTC

D gene: TRBD2
J gene: TRBJ2-7
V gene: TRBV19
clone size: -
CDR3 protein: CASKRTSGLSYEQYF
CDR3 DNA: TGTGCCAGTAAGCGGACTAGCGGATTATCCTACGAGCAGTACTTC

D gene: TRBD2
J gene: TRBJ2-7
V gene: TRBV11-1
clone size: -
CDR3 protein: CASSLARGNLYEQYF
CDR3 DNA: TGTGCCAGCAGCTTAGCGCGGGGGAACTTATACGAGCAGTACTTC

D gene: -
J gene: TRBJ2-7
V gene: TRBV6-1
clone size: -
CDR3 protein: CASRATIGLSEQYF
CDR3 DNA: TGTGCCAGCAGGGCGACTATAGGTTTAAGCGAGCAGTACTTC

D gene: TRBD1
J gene: TRBJ1-6
V gene: TRBV7-4
clone size: -
CDR3 protein: CASSQDRVGSPLHF
CDR3 DNA: TGTGCCAGCAGCCAGGACAGGGTGGGTTCACCCCTCCACTTT

D gene: TRBD2
J gene: TRBJ2-1
V gene: TRBV27
clone size: -
CDR3 protein: CASSRWGGNEQFF
CDR3 DNA: TGTGCCAGCAGTAGGTGGGGGGGGAATGAGCAGTTCTTC

D gene: -
J gene: TRBJ1-5
V gene: TRBV7-2
clone size: -
CDR3 protein: CASSFSSDQPQHF
CDR3 DNA: TGTGCCAGCAGCTTTTCCTCCGATCAGCCCCAGCATTTT

D gene: TRBD2
J gene: TRBJ2-2
V gene: TRBV19
clone size: -
CDR3 protein: CASSISGGNTGELFF
CDR3 DNA: TGTGCCAGTAGTATTTCGGGAGGGAACACCGGGGAGCTGTTTTTT

D gene: TRBD1
J gene: TRBJ2-1
V gene: TRBV7-3
clone size: -
CDR3 protein: CASSLLDRAHHNEQFF
CDR3 DNA: TGTGCCAGCAGCCTACTTGACAGGGCACATCACAATGAGCAGTTCTTC

D gene: -
J gene: TRBJ2-3
V gene: TRBV7-9
clone size: -
CDR3 protein: CASSYRQAIWSDTQYF
CDR3 DNA: TGTGCCAGCAGTTACAGACAGGCAATATGGTCAGATACGCAGTATTTT

D gene: TRBD1
J gene: TRBJ2-1
V gene: TRBV11-2
clone size: -
CDR3 protein: CASMTGIGSEQFF
CDR3 DNA: TGTGCCAGCATGACAGGGATAGGTAGTGAGCAGTTCTTC

D gene: TRBD1
J gene: TRBJ1-6
V gene: TRBV11-3
clone size: once
CDR3 protein: CASSQDRVGSPLHF
CDR3 DNA: TGTGCCAGCAGCCAGGACAGGGTGGGTTCACCCCTCCACTTT

D gene: -
J gene: TRBJ2-3
V gene: TRBV7-3
clone size: -
CDR3 protein: CASSVALGDTQYF
CDR3 DNA: TGTGCCAGCAGCGTCGCACTGGGGGATACGCAGTATTTT

D gene: -
J gene: TRBJ2-5
V gene: TRBV30
clone size: once
CDR3 protein: CAWSTPGETQYF
CDR3 DNA: TGTGCCTGGAGTACGCCGGGGGAGACCCAGTACTTC

D gene: -
J gene: TRBJ2-5
V gene: TRBV5-8
clone size: -
CDR3 protein: CASNRDRQETQYF
CDR3 DNA: TGTGCCAGCAACCGAGACAGGCAAGAGACCCAGTACTTC

D gene: -
J gene: TRBJ2-7
V gene: TRBV27
clone size: -
CDR3 protein: CASTQGGAYEQYF
CDR3 DNA: TGTGCCAGCACCCAAGGGGGAGCCTACGAGCAGTACTTC

D gene: -
J gene: TRBJ1-4
V gene: TRBV11-2
clone size: -
CDR3 protein: CASSLEVGEKLFF
CDR3 DNA: TGTGCCAGCAGCTTAGAGGTTGGGGAGAAACTGTTTTTT

D gene: -
J gene: TRBJ1-2
V gene: TRBV7-6
clone size: -
CDR3 protein: CASSLIGLRDGYTF
CDR3 DNA: TGTGCCAGCAGCTTAATTGGGCTTAGGGATGGCTACACCTTC

D gene: -
J gene: TRBJ1-1
V gene: TRBV7-2
clone size: -
CDR3 protein: CASSFYPMNTEAFF
CDR3 DNA: TGTGCCAGCAGCTTTTACCCTATGAACACTGAAGCTTTCTTT

D gene: -
J gene: TRBJ1-1
V gene: TRBV12-5
clone size: -
CDR3 protein: CASGRQNMNTEAFF
CDR3 DNA: TGTGCTAGTGGCCGACAGAACATGAACACTGAAGCTTTCTTT

D gene: -
J gene: TRBJ1-1
V gene: TRBV5-6
clone size: -
CDR3 protein: CASSLAGDRNTEAFF
CDR3 DNA: TGTGCCAGCAGCTTGGCCGGAGACAGGAACACTGAAGCTTTCTTT

D gene: -
J gene: TRBJ2-5
V gene: TRBV28
clone size: -
CDR3 protein: CASSFGGQQETQYF
CDR3 DNA: TGTGCCAGCAGTTTCGGGGGCCAACAAGAGACCCAGTACTTC

D gene: -
J gene: TRBJ1-5
V gene: TRBV19
clone size: -
CDR3 protein: CASSVGAVWDF
CDR3 DNA: TGTGCCAGTAGTGTAGGAGCGGTATGGGATTTT

D gene: -
J gene: TRBJ2-7
V gene: TRBV21-1
clone size: -
CDR3 protein: CASSKAGTGGEVYEQYF
CDR3 DNA: TGTGCCAGCAGCAAAGCCGGGACAGGGGGAGAAGTCTACGAGCAGTACTTC

D gene: TRBD2
J gene: TRBJ2-1
V gene: TRBV19
clone size: -
CDR3 protein: CASRKTSGSYNEQFF
CDR3 DNA: TGTGCCAGTAGGAAAACTAGCGGTTCCTACAATGAGCAGTTCTTC

D gene: TRBD1
J gene: TRBJ1-6
V gene: TRBV4-2
clone size: -
CDR3 protein: CASSQDRVGSPLHF
CDR3 DNA: TGTGCCAGCAGCCAGGACAGGGTGGGTTCACCCCTCCACTTT

D gene: -
J gene: TRBJ2-1
V gene: TRBV6-5
clone size: -
CDR3 protein: CASSYSGSDEQFF
CDR3 DNA: TGTGCCAGCAGTTACTCCGGGAGCGATGAGCAGTTCTTC

D gene: TRBD1
J gene: TRBJ2-1
V gene: TRBV5-6
clone size: -
CDR3 protein: CASSSGTGVNEQFF
CDR3 DNA: TGTGCCAGCAGTTCCGGGACAGGGGTCAATGAGCAGTTCTTC

D gene: -
J gene: TRBJ2-7
V gene: TRBV7-9
clone size: -
CDR3 protein: CASIQGTSHEQYF
CDR3 DNA: TGTGCCAGCATTCAAGGGACATCCCACGAGCAGTACTTC

D gene: TRBD1
J gene: TRBJ1-2
V gene: TRBV5-6
clone size: -
CDR3 protein: CASSWDRGRYGYTF
CDR3 DNA: TGTGCCAGCAGCTGGGACAGGGGACGCTATGGCTACACCTTC

D gene: TRBD1
J gene: TRBJ1-1
V gene: TRBV29-1
clone size: -
CDR3 protein: CSVGDRVFTEAFF
CDR3 DNA: TGCAGCGTTGGGGACAGAGTATTTACTGAAGCTTTTTTT

D gene: TRBD1
J gene: TRBJ1-5
V gene: TRBV7-9
clone size: -
CDR3 protein: CASSYWTGSLGGQPQHF
CDR3 DNA: TGTGCCAGCAGCTATTGGACAGGGTCTCTCGGGGGTCAGCCCCAGCATTTT

D gene: -
J gene: TRBJ2-3
V gene: TRBV7-2
clone size: -
CDR3 protein: CASSVGLRNTQYF
CDR3 DNA: TGTGCCAGCAGCGTAGGGCTACGGAATACGCAGTATTTT